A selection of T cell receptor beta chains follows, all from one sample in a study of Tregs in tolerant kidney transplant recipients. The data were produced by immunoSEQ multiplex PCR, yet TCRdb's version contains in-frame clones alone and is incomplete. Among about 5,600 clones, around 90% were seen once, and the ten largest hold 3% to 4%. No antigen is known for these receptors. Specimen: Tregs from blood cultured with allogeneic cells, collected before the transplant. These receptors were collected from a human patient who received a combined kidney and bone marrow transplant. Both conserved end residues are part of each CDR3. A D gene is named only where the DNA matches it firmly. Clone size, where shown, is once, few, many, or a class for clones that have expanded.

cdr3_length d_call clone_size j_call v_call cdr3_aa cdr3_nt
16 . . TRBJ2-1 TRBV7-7 CASRGRRGKGYNEQFF TGTGCCAGCCGCGGCCGGCGGGGTAAAGGTTACAATGAGCAGTTCTTC
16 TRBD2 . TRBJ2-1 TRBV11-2 CASSFPGRRTHNEQFF TGTGCCAGCAGCTTCCCCGGGAGGAGAACCCACAATGAGCAGTTCTTC
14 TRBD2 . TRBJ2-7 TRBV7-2 CASTPGRAAYEQYF TGTGCCAGCACCCCGGGGAGGGCTGCCTACGAGCAGTACTTC
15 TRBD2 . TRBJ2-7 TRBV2 CASTDAGGWSYEQYF TGTGCCAGCACCGACGCGGGGGGATGGTCCTACGAGCAGTACTTC
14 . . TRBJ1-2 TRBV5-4 CASSRESWDYGYTF TGTGCCAGCAGCCGGGAGTCTTGGGACTATGGCTACACCTTC
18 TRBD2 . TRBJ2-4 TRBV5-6 CASSPGLAGDLAKNIQYF TGTGCCAGCAGCCCCGGACTAGCGGGGGACCTAGCCAAAAACATTCAGTACTTC
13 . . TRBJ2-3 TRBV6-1 CALRDPSRDTQYF TGTGCGCTAAGGGACCCGTCGCGGGATACGCAGTATTTT
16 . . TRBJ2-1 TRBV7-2 CASSLAPLSSYNEQFF TGTGCCAGCAGCTTAGCGCCGTTAAGCTCCTACAATGAGCAGTTCTTC
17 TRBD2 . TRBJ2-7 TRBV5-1 CASSLALGLAGSYEQYF TGCGCCAGCAGCTTGGCTCTCGGGCTAGCGGGTTCCTACGAGCAGTACTTC
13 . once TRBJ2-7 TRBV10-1 CASSGAGVYEQYF TGCGCCAGCAGTGGAGCAGGGGTCTACGAGCAGTACTTC
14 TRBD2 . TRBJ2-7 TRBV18 CASSLIAGSYEQYF TGTGCCAGCTCATTGATAGCGGGATCCTACGAGCAGTACTTC
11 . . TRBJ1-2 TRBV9 CASSATSGYTF TGTGCCAGCAGCGCAACCTCCGGCTACACCTTC
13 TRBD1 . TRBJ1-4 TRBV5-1 CASRTGTGGSLFF TGCGCCAGCAGGACCGGGACAGGGGGCTCGCTGTTTTTT
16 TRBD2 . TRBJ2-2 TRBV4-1 CASSQPSGTSTGELFF TGCGCCAGCAGCCAGCCCTCCGGGACTAGCACCGGGGAGCTGTTTTTT
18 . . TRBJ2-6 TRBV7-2 CASSSLCRRQSRANVLTF TGTGCCAGCAGCTCACTCTGCAGACGACAAAGTCGGGCCAACGTCCTGACTTTC
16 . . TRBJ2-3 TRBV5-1 CASSLVFSGSTDTQYF TGCGCCAGCAGCTTGGTGTTCAGCGGCTCCACAGATACGCAGTATTTT
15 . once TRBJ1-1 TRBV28 CASSLLFGQNTEAFF TGTGCCAGCAGTTTATTATTTGGGCAGAACACTGAAGCTTTCTTT
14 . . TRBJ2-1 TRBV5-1 CASSGGGQINEQFF TGCGCCAGCAGCGGAGGGGGACAGATTAATGAGCAGTTCTTC
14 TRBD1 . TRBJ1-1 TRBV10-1 CASSRGQGATEAFF TGCGCCAGCAGTAGGGGACAGGGGGCTACTGAAGCTTTCTTT
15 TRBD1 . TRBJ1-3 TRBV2 CASSLQGASGNTIYF TGTGCCAGCAGTTTACAGGGGGCTTCTGGAAACACCATATATTTT
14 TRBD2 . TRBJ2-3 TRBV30 CANGLAGSTDTQYF TGTGCCAACGGACTAGCGGGGAGCACAGATACGCAGTATTTT
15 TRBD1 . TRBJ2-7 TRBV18 CASARTGQGAYEQYF TGTGCCAGCGCAAGAACGGGACAGGGCGCCTACGAGCAGTACTTC
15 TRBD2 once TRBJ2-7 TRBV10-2 CASSEIGLAGGEQYF TGCGCCAGCAGTGAGATCGGACTAGCGGGAGGCGAGCAGTACTTC
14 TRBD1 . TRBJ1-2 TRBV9 CASSVGDRNYGYTF TGTGCCAGCAGCGTAGGGGACAGAAACTATGGCTACACCTTC
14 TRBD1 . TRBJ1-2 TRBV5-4 CASSPDRGVYGYTF TGTGCCAGCAGCCCGGACAGGGGAGTCTATGGCTACACCTTC
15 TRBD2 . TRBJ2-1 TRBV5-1 CASSTRLAGAYEQFF TGCGCCAGCAGCACAAGACTAGCGGGAGCTTATGAGCAGTTCTTC
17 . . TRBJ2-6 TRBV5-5 CASSYLILGSGANVLTF TGTGCCAGCAGCTACCTTATTTTGGGATCTGGGGCCAACGTCCTGACTTTC
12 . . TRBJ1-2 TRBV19 CASSISGYGYTF TGTGCCAGTAGTATTAGTGGCTATGGCTACACCTTC
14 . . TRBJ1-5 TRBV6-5 CASSQISGNQPQHF TGTGCCAGCAGCCAAATCTCCGGCAATCAGCCCCAGCATTTT
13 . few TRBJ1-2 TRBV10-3 CAIMGREIYGYTF TGTGCCATCATGGGCAGGGAAATCTATGGCTACACCTTC
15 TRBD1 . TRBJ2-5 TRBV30 CAWSSTGTVIETQYF TGTGCCTGGAGCAGTACCGGGACAGTCATAGAGACCCAGTACTTC
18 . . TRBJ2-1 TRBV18 CASSPLLFQLASMNEQFF TGTGCCAGCTCACCACTTCTTTTCCAACTAGCTTCAATGAATGAGCAGTTCTTC
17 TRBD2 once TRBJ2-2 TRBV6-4 CASSVEPRTSGTGELFF TGTGCCAGCAGTGTCGAACCCCGGACTAGCGGCACCGGGGAGCTGTTTTTT
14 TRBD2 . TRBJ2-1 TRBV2 CAILAGRRDNEQFF TGTGCCATTCTAGCGGGTAGACGGGACAATGAGCAGTTCTTC
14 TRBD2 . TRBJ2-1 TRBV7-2 CASSWAGDYNEQFF TGTGCCAGCAGCTGGGCGGGGGACTACAATGAGCAGTTCTTC
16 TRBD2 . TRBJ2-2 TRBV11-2 CASSFSGRIDTGELFF TGTGCCAGCAGCTTTAGCGGGAGGATTGACACCGGGGAGCTGTTTTTT
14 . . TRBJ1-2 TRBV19 CASSDWGRNYGYTF TGTGCCAGTAGTGATTGGGGGAGAAACTATGGCTACACCTTC
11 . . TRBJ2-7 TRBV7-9 CASSFSVEQYF TGTGCCAGCAGCTTTAGCGTCGAGCAGTACTTC
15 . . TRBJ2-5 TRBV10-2 CASLSSGKYQETQYF TGCGCCAGCCTTTCATCAGGGAAGTACCAAGAGACCCAGTACTTC
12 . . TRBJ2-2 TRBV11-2 CASSLVAGELFF TGTGCCAGCAGCTTAGTAGCCGGGGAGCTGTTTTTT
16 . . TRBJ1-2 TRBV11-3 CASTLIGQNYPYGYTF TGTGCCAGCACCCTTATCGGGCAGAACTACCCCTATGGCTACACCTTC
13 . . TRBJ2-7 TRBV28 CASTGTPPYEQYF TGTGCCAGCACCGGGACACCGCCTTACGAGCAGTACTTC